This is a list of T cell receptor beta chains from one sample in a study of CXCR3 chemokines and chemotherapy response in bladder cancer. From the PCR reads, TCRdb called clonotypes with MiXCR, one entry per CDR3 protein. The sample records more than 10,000 distinct CDR3 sequences, 12% being singletons. Sampling was performed from a patient whose treatment included neoadjuvant chemotherapy. Receptors originate from a human donor with bladder cancer that did not respond to neoadjuvant chemotherapy. CDR3s include the opening cysteine and the closing phenylalanine or tryptophan. A D gene is named only where the DNA matches it firmly. Clone size, where shown, is once, few, many, or a class for clones that have expanded.

len: 15; abundance: medium-sized; v_gene: TRBV6-6; j_gene: TRBJ2-1; d_gene: -; CDR3nt: TGTGCCAGCAGTGCCCCAGGGGAGTTGTACAATGAGCAGTTCTTC; CDR3aa: CASSAPGELYNEQFF
len: 15; abundance: many; v_gene: TRBV19; j_gene: TRBJ1-4; d_gene: -; CDR3nt: TGTGCCAGTAGTATGGATGGGTCAACTAATGAAAAACTGTTTTTT; CDR3aa: CASSMDGSTNEKLFF
len: 14; abundance: few; v_gene: TRBV7-9; j_gene: TRBJ1-1; d_gene: -; CDR3nt: TGTGCCAGCAGACCCACACCCAACCGGGATGAAGCTTTCTTT; CDR3aa: CASRPTPNRDEAFF
len: 15; abundance: -; v_gene: TRBV7-9; j_gene: TRBJ2-2; d_gene: TRBD1; CDR3nt: TGTGCCAGCAGCTCGGACAGGGGGGCCACCGGGGAGCTGTTTTTT; CDR3aa: CASSSDRGATGELFF
len: 14; abundance: -; v_gene: TRBV10-1; j_gene: TRBJ1-4; d_gene: TRBD1; CDR3nt: TGCGCCAGCAGTCCAGGGGGCTTCGGTGAAAAACTGTTTTTT; CDR3aa: CASSPGGFGEKLFF
len: 22; abundance: many; v_gene: TRBV5-6; j_gene: TRBJ2-4; d_gene: TRBD2; CDR3nt: TGTGCCAGCAGCTCGGGAGGGTGGTGGAGCGGGGGGATGAATCTAGCCAAAAACATTCAGTACTTC; CDR3aa: CASSSGGWWSGGMNLAKNIQYF
len: 12; abundance: -; v_gene: TRBV10-3; j_gene: TRBJ1-2; d_gene: TRBD1; CDR3nt: TGTGCCATCAGTCTAACAGGGGGCGACTACACCTTC; CDR3aa: CAISLTGGDYTF
len: 15; abundance: few; v_gene: TRBV29-1; j_gene: TRBJ2-3; d_gene: TRBD2; CDR3nt: TGCAGCGTGCGCTCTAGCGGGGGGGGGACAGATACGCAGTATTTT; CDR3aa: CSVRSSGGGTDTQYF
len: 17; abundance: -; v_gene: TRBV12-3/TRBV12-4; j_gene: TRBJ2-2; d_gene: -; CDR3nt: TGTGCCAGCAGTTTAGGTGGTGGGGCGGATGCCACCGGGGAGCTGTTTTTT; CDR3aa: CASSLGGGADATGELFF
len: 15; abundance: -; v_gene: TRBV20-1; j_gene: TRBJ2-4; d_gene: -; CDR3nt: TGCAGTGCTACTTGGGGGGCGATAGCCAAAAACATTCAGTACTTC; CDR3aa: CSATWGAIAKNIQYF
len: 14; abundance: -; v_gene: TRBV6-2/TRBV6-3; j_gene: TRBJ2-1; d_gene: TRBD1; CDR3nt: TGTGCCAGCAGTTACTCAGGGACAGGGGGTGAGCAGTTCTTC; CDR3aa: CASSYSGTGGEQFF
len: 13; abundance: many; v_gene: TRBV30; j_gene: TRBJ2-2; d_gene: TRBD1; CDR3nt: TGTGCCTGGAGTGTACAGGGGGCCGGGGAGCTGTTTTTT; CDR3aa: CAWSVQGAGELFF
len: 14; abundance: many; v_gene: TRBV7-9; j_gene: TRBJ2-6; d_gene: -; CDR3nt: TGTGCCTGTTTTCCGGTCTCTGGGGCCAACGTCCTGACTTTC; CDR3aa: CACFPVSGANVLTF
len: 16; abundance: few; v_gene: TRBV19; j_gene: TRBJ1-1; d_gene: TRBD1; CDR3nt: TGTGCCAGTAGTAACAAGGGGACAGGGCTAGGGCCTGAAGCTTTCTTT; CDR3aa: CASSNKGTGLGPEAFF
len: 15; abundance: many; v_gene: TRBV6-1; j_gene: TRBJ1-2; d_gene: TRBD1; CDR3nt: TGTGCCAGCAGCCCCGGGACAGGGGTGTCCTATGGCTACACCTTC; CDR3aa: CASSPGTGVSYGYTF